These T cell receptor beta chains were read from a single sample in a study of cytomegalovirus exposure and HLA in healthy donors. TCRdb's table, derived via immunoSEQ multiplex PCR, lists solely in-frame clones and lacks some. The table lists about 170,000 clones, approximately 72% of them singletons. The sample consisted of PBMCs. The receptors come from a middle-aged man in good health and CMV-seropositive. Each CDR3 is given with its conserved first and last residue. The D gene is left open where the match is weak. Size is stated for part of the rows, as once, few or many counts, or as a class when the clone is expanded.

d_call: NA; j_call: TRBJ1-1; v_call: TRBV6-5; clone_size: NA; cdr3_aa: CASSYDDSNTEAFF; cdr3_nt: TGTGCCAGCAGTTACGACGACAGTAACACTGAAGCTTTCTTT
d_call: NA; j_call: TRBJ2-3; v_call: TRBV6-5; clone_size: NA; cdr3_aa: CASSYDRADTQYF; cdr3_nt: TGTGCCAGCAGTTATGACAGAGCAGATACGCAGTATTTT
d_call: TRBD1; j_call: TRBJ1-4; v_call: TRBV7-2; clone_size: few; cdr3_aa: CASSLGGQGANEKLFF; cdr3_nt: TGTGCCAGCAGCTTAGGCGGGCAGGGGGCTAATGAAAAACTGTTTTTT
d_call: TRBD1; j_call: TRBJ1-1; v_call: TRBV5-5; clone_size: once; cdr3_aa: CASSFDRGAGNTEAFF; cdr3_nt: TGTGCCAGCAGCTTTGACAGGGGAGCAGGGAACACTGAAGCTTTCTTT
d_call: NA; j_call: TRBJ1-4; v_call: TRBV2; clone_size: few; cdr3_aa: CASSDYEKLFF; cdr3_nt: TGTGCCAGCAGCGACTATGAAAAACTGTTTTTT
d_call: NA; j_call: TRBJ1-2; v_call: TRBV11-2; clone_size: few; cdr3_aa: CASSLDGVPYGYTF; cdr3_nt: TGTGCCAGCAGCTTAGACGGGGTCCCCTATGGCTACACCTTC
d_call: TRBD1; j_call: TRBJ2-7; v_call: TRBV25-1; clone_size: NA; cdr3_aa: CASSAWTGISYEQYF; cdr3_nt: TGTGCCAGCAGTGCCTGGACAGGGATCTCCTACGAGCAGTACTTC
d_call: TRBD1; j_call: TRBJ1-1; v_call: TRBV27; clone_size: NA; cdr3_aa: CASSLSGTGWNTEAFF; cdr3_nt: TGTGCCAGCAGTTTATCCGGGACAGGATGGAACACTGAAGCTTTCTTT
d_call: NA; j_call: TRBJ1-4; v_call: TRBV5-1; clone_size: NA; cdr3_aa: CASSFTGPTNEKLFF; cdr3_nt: TGCGCCAGCAGCTTCACAGGGCCAACTAATGAAAAACTGTTTTTT
d_call: NA; j_call: TRBJ2-6; v_call: TRBV9; clone_size: NA; cdr3_aa: CASSASPTGFGANVLTF; cdr3_nt: TGTGCCAGCAGCGCGTCCCCAACAGGGTTTGGGGCCAACGTCCTGACTTTC
d_call: NA; j_call: TRBJ1-2; v_call: TRBV29-1; clone_size: NA; cdr3_aa: CSVEGGLGYTF; cdr3_nt: TGCAGCGTTGAAGGAGGGCTCGGCTACACCTTC
d_call: NA; j_call: TRBJ1-2; v_call: TRBV5-4; clone_size: few; cdr3_aa: CASSLGPRGSGYTF; cdr3_nt: TGTGCCAGCAGCTTGGGCCCCAGGGGTTCTGGCTACACCTTC
d_call: TRBD1; j_call: TRBJ1-6; v_call: TRBV9; clone_size: NA; cdr3_aa: CASSDGGGTGMTPLHF; cdr3_nt: TGTGCCAGCAGCGACGGGGGGGGGACAGGGATGACACCCCTCCACTTT
d_call: NA; j_call: TRBJ2-2; v_call: TRBV10-3; clone_size: NA; cdr3_aa: CAISGKGANTGELFF; cdr3_nt: TGTGCCATCAGTGGGAAGGGGGCGAACACCGGGGAGCTGTTTTTT
d_call: TRBD2; j_call: TRBJ2-1; v_call: TRBV7-6; clone_size: NA; cdr3_aa: CASSLGSAGTSGEQFF; cdr3_nt: TGTGCCAGCAGCTTAGGCAGCGCGGGGACTAGCGGGGAGCAGTTCTTC
d_call: TRBD2; j_call: TRBJ2-7; v_call: TRBV5-1; clone_size: NA; cdr3_aa: CASSNSGTSHEQYF; cdr3_nt: TGCGCCAGCAGCAATTCCGGGACTAGTCACGAGCAGTACTTC
d_call: TRBD2; j_call: TRBJ2-1; v_call: TRBV11-3; clone_size: NA; cdr3_aa: CASSPSPLAGGRNGEQFF; cdr3_nt: TGTGCCAGCAGCCCCTCCCCCCTAGCGGGGGGCCGTAACGGTGAGCAGTTCTTC
d_call: TRBD1; j_call: TRBJ2-3; v_call: TRBV5-1; clone_size: NA; cdr3_aa: CASSFGTGTDTQYF; cdr3_nt: TGCGCCAGCAGCTTCGGGACAGGGACAGATACGCAGTATTTT
d_call: NA; j_call: TRBJ1-2; v_call: TRBV10-3; clone_size: NA; cdr3_aa: CAISESSRGDRGYTF; cdr3_nt: TGTGCCATCAGTGAGTCATCCAGGGGCGATAGGGGCTACACCTTC
d_call: NA; j_call: TRBJ1-1; v_call: TRBV5-1; clone_size: few; cdr3_aa: CASSLGREDEAFF; cdr3_nt: TGCGCCAGCAGCCTCGGACGGGAAGATGAAGCTTTCTTT
d_call: NA; j_call: TRBJ1-1; v_call: TRBV6-5; clone_size: NA; cdr3_aa: CASSYSLVYGTEAFF; cdr3_nt: TGTGCCAGCAGTTACTCCCTCGTATACGGGACTGAAGCTTTCTTT
d_call: NA; j_call: TRBJ2-7; v_call: TRBV12-1; clone_size: NA; cdr3_aa: CASRRDRDSYEQYF; cdr3_nt: TGTGCCAGCAGACGGGACAGGGATTCCTACGAGCAGTACTTC
d_call: NA; j_call: TRBJ2-3; v_call: TRBV7-2; clone_size: once; cdr3_aa: CASSSDWRSTQYF; cdr3_nt: TGTGCCAGCAGCTCGGACTGGCGCAGTACGCAGTATTTT
d_call: NA; j_call: TRBJ2-2; v_call: TRBV5-1; clone_size: few; cdr3_aa: CASSTTVNTGELFF; cdr3_nt: TGCGCCAGCAGCACGACAGTGAACACCGGGGAGCTGTTTTTT
d_call: TRBD1; j_call: TRBJ1-3; v_call: TRBV2; clone_size: NA; cdr3_aa: CASSPPSGTDSGNTIYF; cdr3_nt: TGTGCCAGCAGTCCGCCCTCCGGGACAGACTCTGGAAACACCATATATTTT
d_call: NA; j_call: TRBJ1-5; v_call: TRBV10-3; clone_size: NA; cdr3_aa: CAISDRVDQPQHF; cdr3_nt: TGTGCCATCAGCGACAGAGTCGATCAGCCCCAGCATTTT
d_call: NA; j_call: TRBJ1-1; v_call: TRBV7-6; clone_size: once; cdr3_aa: CASRDQGGAEAFF; cdr3_nt: TGTGCCAGCAGGGACCAGGGCGGTGCTGAAGCTTTCTTT
d_call: NA; j_call: TRBJ1-6; v_call: TRBV28; clone_size: NA; cdr3_aa: CASSSRDTSSYNSPLHF; cdr3_nt: TGTGCCAGCAGTTCCCGGGACACGAGCTCCTATAATTCACCCCTCCACTTT
d_call: TRBD1; j_call: TRBJ1-4; v_call: TRBV11-2; clone_size: NA; cdr3_aa: CASSLYGTVNEKLFF; cdr3_nt: TGTGCCAGCAGCTTATACGGGACAGTAAATGAAAAACTGTTTTTT